These T cell receptor beta chains were read from a single sample in a study of blood T cell repertoires in COVID-19. The table came from immunoSEQ multiplex PCR; TCRdb's copy has only in-frame clones and leaves some out. Counted here are more than 150,000 clones, 86% occurring once; the ten biggest clones make up under 25%. The sample was peripheral blood. The receptor set was obtained from a man between 65 and 85 years old with active or convalescent COVID-19. Each CDR3 is given with its conserved first and last residue. D genes are given only for firm matches. Not all rows give a size; the values are once, few, many and, for expanded clones, a class.

.	TRBV28	TRBJ2-3	.	CASSYTGYTDTQYF	TGTGCCAGCAGTTATACAGGATACACAGATACGCAGTATTTT
.	TRBV5-1	TRBJ1-1	.	CASSLVPGARNTEAFF	TGCGCCAGCAGCTTGGTACCAGGGGCCAGGAACACTGAAGCTTTCTTT
TRBD1	TRBV27	TRBJ1-6	once	CASSLGQGARAYNSPLHF	TGTGCCAGCAGTTTGGGACAGGGGGCAAGGGCCTATAATTCACCCCTCCACTTT
TRBD2	TRBV4-3	TRBJ2-7	once	CASSQGAGGPPYYEQYF	TGCGCCAGCAGCCAAGGTGCGGGGGGGCCTCCCTATTACGAGCAGTACTTC
TRBD1	TRBV5-6	TRBJ1-1	.	CASSLHPGRTGLNTEAFF	TGTGCCAGCAGCCTACACCCGGGCCGGACAGGGCTGAACACTGAAGCTTTCTTT
TRBD2	TRBV7-3	TRBJ2-7	few	CASSFQAGISYEQYF	TGTGCCAGCAGCTTCCAAGCGGGAATCTCCTACGAGCAGTACTTC
.	TRBV30	TRBJ2-1	once	CAWSVLRHQGYNEQFF	TGTGCCTGGAGTGTACTTCGTCACCAGGGGTACAATGAGCAGTTCTTC
.	TRBV11-2	TRBJ1-2	once	CASSPGGLFNYGYTF	TGTGCCAGCAGCCCGGGGGGGTTATTTAACTATGGCTACACCTTC
TRBD1	TRBV4-3	TRBJ1-3	few	CASSQGTGDGNTIYF	TGCGCCAGCAGCCAAGGGACAGGGGATGGAAACACCATATATTTT
.	TRBV18	TRBJ1-4	once	CASSPWTDINEKLFF	TGTGCCAGCTCACCATGGACAGATATAAACGAAAAACTGTTTTTT
TRBD1	TRBV4-3	TRBJ2-7	.	CASSQDLRGTGVYF	TGCGCCAGCAGCCAAGATCTGCGAGGGACAGGGGTGTACTTC
TRBD2	TRBV23-1	TRBJ2-7	.	CASSLTSGRGEQYF	TGCGCCAGCAGCCTGACTAGCGGGAGGGGAGAGCAGTACTTC
.	TRBV7-9	TRBJ1-5	.	CASSLHPRADDRNQPQHF	TGTGCCAGCAGCTTACATCCGCGGGCGGACGATCGCAATCAGCCCCAGCATTTT
.	TRBV9	TRBJ2-1	.	CASSSNRVYGEQFF	TGTGCCAGCAGCTCCAACAGGGTTTACGGTGAGCAGTTCTTC
TRBD1	TRBV19	TRBJ1-1	.	CASSIVQGARTEAFF	TGTGCCAGTAGTATTGTCCAGGGGGCTCGCACTGAAGCTTTCTTT
TRBD1	TRBV10-3	TRBJ1-6	many	CAISGDRGVNSPLHF	TGTGCCATCAGTGGAGACAGGGGGGTGAATTCACCCCTCCACTTT
.	TRBV24-1	TRBJ1-2	.	CATSAPGADRRGYTF	TGTGCCACCAGTGCCCCTGGGGCGGACCGTCGTGGCTACACCTTC